This is a list of T cell receptor beta chains from one sample in a study of OX40 agonist ivuxolimab in advanced cancers. Method: immunoSEQ multiplex PCR; TCRdb's copy keeps in-frame clones and lacks some. Found here are 70,000 to 75,000 clones, about 85% of them singletons; the top ten hold under 0.55%. The material sequenced was CD4+ or CD8+ T cells sorted from blood, taken in a trial of the OX40 agonist ivuxolimab. These TCRs come from an adult with an advanced solid tumor such as melanoma, head and neck, liver or kidney cancer. CDR3s include the opening cysteine and the closing phenylalanine or tryptophan. D genes are given only for firm matches. Size is stated for part of the rows, as once, few or many counts, or as a class when the clone is expanded.

len | j_gene | d_gene | v_gene | abundance | CDR3nt | CDR3aa
13 | TRBJ1-2 | TRBD1 | TRBV6-1 | medium-sized | TGTGCCAGCAGTGAACAGGGGGCCTATGGCTACACCTTC | CASSEQGAYGYTF
14 | TRBJ1-5 | TRBD1 | TRBV28 | - | TGTGCCAGCAGTTCCGGGACAGATAATCAGCCCCAGCATTTT | CASSSGTDNQPQHF
14 | TRBJ2-6 | - | TRBV19 | - | TGTGCCAGTCGGGGGAGACCCGGGGCCAACGTCCTGACTTTC | CASRGRPGANVLTF
13 | TRBJ1-2 | TRBD1 | TRBV2 | - | TGTGCCAGCAGTCCCGGGACAGGGTATGGCTACACCTTC | CASSPGTGYGYTF
14 | TRBJ2-3 | - | TRBV21-1 | - | TGTGCCAGCAGCACCTGCTTAGTACCAGATACGCAGTATTTT | CASSTCLVPDTQYF
17 | TRBJ2-5 | TRBD2 | TRBV5-4 | - | TGTGCCAGCAGCCCGTACGGACTAGCGGGAGGGATCGAGACCCAGTACTTC | CASSPYGLAGGIETQYF
13 | TRBJ2-1 | - | TRBV5-6 | - | TGTGCCAGCAGCTTACAGGTCCACAATGAGCAGTTCTTC | CASSLQVHNEQFF
17 | TRBJ1-1 | TRBD1 | TRBV11-2 | - | TGTGCCAGCAGCTTAGTCCCGGGACAGGGGGCCTACACTGAAGCTTTCTTT | CASSLVPGQGAYTEAFF
17 | TRBJ2-1 | - | TRBV5-6 | - | TGTGCCAGCAGCACTCCTTTTCGTGGGGGCTCCTACAATGAGCAGTTCTTC | CASSTPFRGGSYNEQFF
12 | TRBJ1-2 | - | TRBV2 | - | TGTGCCAGCAGGCAGGCTAACTATGGCTACACCTTC | CASRQANYGYTF
17 | TRBJ2-3 | TRBD2 | TRBV5-1 | - | TGCGCCAGCAGCTCTCAGCTAGCGGGAGCCGGGGCAGATACGCAGTATTTT | CASSSQLAGAGADTQYF
16 | TRBJ2-5 | TRBD2 | TRBV5-6 | - | TGTGCCAGCAGCCCGGGGGGTGGGCAGTACTCAAGGGAGCAGTACTTC | CASSPGGGQYSREQYF
14 | TRBJ2-1 | - | TRBV4-1 | - | TGCGCCAGCAGCCAAGACTCAGGGGATACTGAGCAGTTCTTC | CASSQDSGDTEQFF
15 | TRBJ2-2 | TRBD2 | TRBV5-1 | once | TGCGCCAGCATTAAACTAGCGGGAGGAACCGGGGAGCTGTTTTTT | CASIKLAGGTGELFF
12 | TRBJ1-1 | TRBD1 | TRBV6-6 | - | TGTGCCGCGGGACAGGGGGAAGCTGAAGCTTTCTTT | CAAGQGEAEAFF
15 | TRBJ1-5 | - | TRBV6-1 | once | TGTGCCAGCCTTCTTGGACAGTCTAACAATCAGCCCCAGCATTTT | CASLLGQSNNQPQHF
15 | TRBJ1-3 | - | TRBV7-9 | - | TGTGCCAGCAGCTTAGGGGGTGCCTCTGGAAACACCATATATTTT | CASSLGGASGNTIYF
13 | TRBJ2-2 | - | TRBV27 | - | TGTGCCAGCAGTCAGGGGTTTACCGGGGAGCTGTTTTTT | CASSQGFTGELFF
15 | TRBJ2-4 | - | TRBV5-1 | - | TGCGCCAGCAGCTTGGAGGGCAATGGCAGGAACATTCAGTACTTC | CASSLEGNGRNIQYF
14 | TRBJ1-1 | - | TRBV9 | - | TGTGCCAGCAGCGTAGGTTTTCAGAACACTGAAGCTTTCTTT | CASSVGFQNTEAFF
15 | TRBJ2-3 | - | TRBV7-9 | - | TGTGCCAGCAGGAAGGGGGGACTGACCACAGATACGCAGTATTTT | CASRKGGLTTDTQYF
16 | TRBJ2-5 | TRBD2 | TRBV6-1 | once | TGTGCCAGCAGTGAAGCGCTAGCGGGGGGGCGGGAGACCCAGTACTTC | CASSEALAGGRETQYF
14 | TRBJ1-2 | TRBD1 | TRBV6-6 | - | TGTGCCAGCAGTTCGGACAGGGGGCGGGAAGGCTACACCTTC | CASSSDRGREGYTF
17 | TRBJ2-1 | TRBD2 | TRBV19 | - | TGTGCCAGTAGTATAGATCAGTTTTGGACTAGCAGGAGTGAGCAGTTCTTC | CASSIDQFWTSRSEQFF
18 | TRBJ2-1 | TRBD2 | TRBV5-1 | - | TGCGCCAGCAGCCGGGGGAAAGCGGGGGCCTTCTCCTACAATGAGCAGTTCTTC | CASSRGKAGAFSYNEQFF
13 | TRBJ2-5 | - | TRBV6-5 | - | TGTGCCAGCCGGGGGACAGTCCAAGAGACCCAGTACTTC | CASRGTVQETQYF
14 | TRBJ1-6 | - | TRBV6-6 | - | TGTGCCAGCACTTGGGACATCGGGTCGGATCCCCTCCACTTT | CASTWDIGSDPLHF
15 | TRBJ2-2 | - | TRBV7-9 | - | TGTGCCAGCAGCTTAAAGGCAGGGCTCGCCGGGGAGCTGTTTTTT | CASSLKAGLAGELFF
13 | TRBJ1-2 | - | TRBV10-3 | - | TGTGCCATCACGCCCATGAGACTAGAAGGCTACACCTTC | CAITPMRLEGYTF
14 | TRBJ2-7 | - | TRBV11-2 | - | TGTGCCAGCAGCCCGAACCCGAGCTCCTACGAGCAGTACTTC | CASSPNPSSYEQYF
13 | TRBJ2-7 | - | TRBV4-1 | - | TGCGCCAGCAGCACCCCCTTCAAAGACGAGCAGTACTTC | CASSTPFKDEQYF
15 | TRBJ2-1 | TRBD1 | TRBV6-1 | - | TGTGCCAGCAGTCGACAGGGGGCTAGTTACAATGAGCAGTTCTTC | CASSRQGASYNEQFF
14 | TRBJ1-1 | - | TRBV28 | - | TGTGCCAGCAGCCAACCCGTCCGGGGGACTGAAGCTTTCTTT | CASSQPVRGTEAFF
15 | TRBJ1-1 | - | TRBV28 | - | TGTGCCAGCAGTAACCCTCCCAGGCCGAACACTGAAGCTTTCTTT | CASSNPPRPNTEAFF
13 | TRBJ1-1 | - | TRBV6-5 | - | TGTGCCAGCAGTCCAGACAGTAACACTGAAGCTTTCTTT | CASSPDSNTEAFF
12 | TRBJ2-5 | - | TRBV28 | - | TGTGCCAGCAGTTTATCCGGAGAGACCCAGTACTTC | CASSLSGETQYF
12 | TRBJ2-4 | - | TRBV30 | - | TGTGCCTGGAGTGTCAGCCAGGGACCCCAGTACTTC | CAWSVSQGPQYF
12 | TRBJ1-1 | - | TRBV6-5 | - | TGTGCCAGCAGTTGGGACTCCACTGAAGCTTTCTTT | CASSWDSTEAFF
14 | TRBJ2-7 | TRBD1 | TRBV6-6 | - | TGTGCCAGCAGTGCTAGGACAGGGGGCTACGAGCAGTACTTC | CASSARTGGYEQYF
11 | TRBJ1-1 | - | TRBV6-6 | - | TGTGCCAGCAGTTACTCCCCCGAAGCTTTCTTT | CASSYSPEAFF
13 | TRBJ2-1 | - | TRBV12-5 | - | TGTGCTAGTGGTCCCCGGGAGATCGGTGAGCAGTTCTTC | CASGPREIGEQFF
17 | TRBJ1-3 | - | TRBV27 | - | TGTGCCAGCAGTTTAAAAGGGAATAGGGGCTCTGGAAACACCATATATTTT | CASSLKGNRGSGNTIYF
14 | TRBJ2-5 | - | TRBV7-2 | - | TGTGCCAGCTCGCGTCCAGGATTTAGGGAGACCCAGTACTTC | CASSRPGFRETQYF
15 | TRBJ2-3 | TRBD1 | TRBV19 | - | TGTGCCAGTGGAAACAGGGGTGGCGGCACAGATACGCAGTATTTT | CASGNRGGGTDTQYF
14 | TRBJ2-1 | TRBD2 | TRBV18 | few | TGTGCCAGCTCACCGACTAGCGGGGAAAATGAGCAGTTCTTC | CASSPTSGENEQFF
14 | TRBJ2-7 | - | TRBV11-3 | - | TGTGCCAGCAGCTTTTCGCGGAGCTCCTACGAGCAGTACTTC | CASSFSRSSYEQYF
15 | TRBJ1-1 | TRBD1 | TRBV27 | - | TGTGCCAGCAGACCACAGGGGGCCCCGGACACTGAAGCTTTCTTT | CASRPQGAPDTEAFF
17 | TRBJ2-3 | TRBD1 | TRBV7-2 | - | TGTGCCAGCAGCTTATCTACCGGGACAGGGGCAGGAGATACGCAGTATTTT | CASSLSTGTGAGDTQYF